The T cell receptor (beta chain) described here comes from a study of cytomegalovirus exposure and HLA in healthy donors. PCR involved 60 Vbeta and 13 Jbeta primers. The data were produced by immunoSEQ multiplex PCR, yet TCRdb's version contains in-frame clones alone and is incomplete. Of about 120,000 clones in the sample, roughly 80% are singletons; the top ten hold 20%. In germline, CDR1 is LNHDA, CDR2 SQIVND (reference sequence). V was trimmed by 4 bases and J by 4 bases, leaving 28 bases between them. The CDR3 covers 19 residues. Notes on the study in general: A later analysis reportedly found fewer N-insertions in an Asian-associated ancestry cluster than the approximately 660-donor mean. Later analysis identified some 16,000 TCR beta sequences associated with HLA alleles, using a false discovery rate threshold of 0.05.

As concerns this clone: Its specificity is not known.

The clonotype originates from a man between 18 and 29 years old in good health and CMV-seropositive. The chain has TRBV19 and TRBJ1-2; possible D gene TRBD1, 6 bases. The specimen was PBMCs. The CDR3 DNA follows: TGTGCCAGTAGTACTCACTCCGGGACAAGATCTAAAAAGGCCTATGGCTACACCTTC. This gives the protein CASSTHSGTRSKKAYGYTF.